One and the same sample provided the 29 T cell receptor beta chains below, sequenced in a study of OX40 agonist ivuxolimab in advanced cancers. Clones were sequenced by immunoSEQ multiplex PCR, and TCRdb holds only the in-frame ones, with some missing. The repertoire has about 50,000 clones, 84% of them found once; the top ten carry over 0.55%. The sequencing here drew on CD4+ or CD8+ T cells sorted from blood, taken in a trial of the OX40 agonist ivuxolimab. Source of these receptors: an adult with an advanced solid tumor such as melanoma, head and neck, liver or kidney cancer.

The chain uses TRBV7-6 and TRBJ2-5; 7 nucleotides line up with TRBD1. V lost 4 bases and J lost 4; bases outside the gene matches: 9. This CDR3 is 15 amino acids long. Germline V gives CDR1 SGHVS, CDR2 FNYEAQ. Here the CDR3 reads CASSSSYRQGETQYF. The CDR3 coding sequence is TGTGCCAGCAGCTCGAGTTACCGACAGGGAGAGACCCAGTACTTC.

This clone was seen only a few times. This chain uses TRBV4-1 with TRBJ2-3; possibly TRBD2 for D (6 bases). Germline-derived CDR1 and CDR2 are MGHRA and YSYEKL. The CDR3 consists of 16 residues. Trimming stripped 5 bases from V and 1 base from J, with 16 bases between. In DNA form, the CDR3 reads TGCGCCAGCAGCACTTCCCCCCGGGAGCGCACAGATACGCAGTATTTT. The encoded protein is CASSTSPRERTDTQYF.

The chain couples TRBV30 to TRBJ1-2; D is ambiguous. This CDR3 contains 14 residues. Per the germline V gene, CDR1 is GTSNPN and CDR2 is SVGIG (reference sequence). V was clipped by 2 bases and J by 6 bases, with 16 bases between them. The CDR3 loop reads CAWSPSMGGHGYTF. The CDR3 DNA reads as TGTGCCTGGAGTCCCTCAATGGGAGGCCATGGCTACACCTTC.

This clone was picked up a small number of times. This chain connects TRBV10-3 to TRBJ1-5, with D possibly TRBD1 on 6 matching bases. The germline CDR1 and CDR2 sequences are ENHRY and SYGVKD. The V end lost 2 bases, the J end lost 4 bases, and 12 bases lay between the germline ends. This CDR3 has 15 amino acids. The CDR3 here is CAISEGQTLNQPQHF. CDR3 sequence (DNA): TGTGCCATCAGTGAGGGACAGACCTTAAATCAGCCCCAGCATTTT.

The rearrangement joins TRBV19 to TRBJ2-7, with 10 bases lining up with TRBD1. CDR3 length: 17 residues. V shed 4 bases, J shed 5 bases, and the junction held 14 bases outside the gene matches. Germline loops: CDR1 LNHDA, CDR2 SQIVND (reference sequence). The CDR3 loop reads CASSSAPGQGSPDEQYF. CDR3 sequence (DNA): TGTGCCAGTAGTAGTGCTCCGGGACAGGGGAGTCCGGACGAGCAGTACTTC.

This chain joins TRBV10-3 and TRBJ2-5, with D hard to call. The V and J ends lost 4 bases and 5 bases respectively, with 14 bases between them. CDR1 is ENHRY and CDR2 is SYGVKD in the germline V gene. CDR3 length: 14 residues. As DNA, the CDR3 is TGTGCCATCAGTGGGGTGGGTGGTGGGGAGACCCAGTACTTC. Translated, it gives CAISGVGGGETQYF.

In this sample, this clone turned up a few times. The chain combines TRBV21-1 with TRBJ1-3; the table's D gene call, TRBD1, was not cross checked with the DNA. TRBV21-1 is an annotated pseudogene. The length of the CDR3 is 16 residues. CDR3 nucleotide sequence: TGTGCCAGCAGCAAAGCTGACAGGGAAGGGGGAAACACCATATATTTT. This gives the protein CASSKADREGGNTIYF.

The chain couples TRBV28 to TRBJ1-2; a weak D match, TRBD1 (6 bases). CDR1 and CDR2 (germline): MDHEN, SYDVKM. The V gene lost 7 bases and the J gene lost 5 bases, with 29 bases spanning the gap. The CDR3 runs to 18 residues. CDR3 bases: TGTGCCAGCATCCGAATGACACAACCCGGGGGGGCGCGATATGGCTACACCTTC. Translated, it gives CASIRMTQPGGARYGYTF.

The CDR3 bases are TGTGCCAGCAGGCAAACCGGGACAACTAATGAAAAACTGTTTTTT. Translated: CASRQTGTTNEKLFF. The rearrangement links TRBV28 to TRBJ1-4; D is unresolved. Germline CDR1 reads MDHEN; CDR2 reads SYDVKM. The CDR3 sequence is 15 residues long. Trimming took 6 bases from V and 0 from J, leaving 11 bases between them.

J is TRBJ2-5 and V is TRBV9; the D gene is possibly TRBD2 (5 bases). V lost 4 bases to trimming and J lost 5 bases, with 15 bases between them. The CDR3 extends over 14 amino acids. Germline V CDR1 and CDR2: SGDLS, YYNGEE. CDR3 DNA sequence: TGTGCCAGCAGCCAAGGGAGCTCCCATGAGACCCAGTACTTC. Translating it yields CASSQGSSHETQYF.

The rearrangement links TRBV29-1 to TRBJ1-1; the D gene is possibly TRBD1 (6 bases). Trimming pared 3 bases from V and 3 bases from J, leaving 14 bases between. From germline, CDR1 is SQVTM and CDR2 ANQGSEA. The CDR3 contains 14 residues. The CDR3 nucleotides read TGCAGCGTTGACAGGGGTTCTTGGGACACTGAAGCTTTCTTT. The encoded protein is CSVDRGSWDTEAFF.

The rearrangement links TRBV18 to TRBJ1-5, with D perhaps matching TRBD1 (6 bases). Trimming took 3 bases from V and 4 from J, leaving 13 bases between them. Germline V lookup: CDR1 KGHSH, CDR2 LQKENI. The CDR3 length is 15 residues. CDR3 in DNA: TGTGCCAGCTCACCTCCCGGCGACAGGAATCAGCCCCAGCATTTT. Encoded protein: CASSPPGDRNQPQHF.

The rearrangement links TRBV6-1 to TRBJ2-5; D is perhaps TRBD1 or TRBD2 (7 bases each). Between the trimmed V and J ends, which lost 8 bases and 4 bases, there was a span of 14 bases. The CDR3 covers 13 residues. Germline CDR1 reads MNHNS; CDR2 reads SASEGT. CDR3 nucleotide sequence: TGTGCCAGCCGGCAGGGGGGGGGAGAGACCCAGTACTTC. Translation gives CASRQGGGETQYF.

The rearrangement links TRBV28 to TRBJ2-5, with 8 nucleotides matching TRBD1. CDR1 is MDHEN and CDR2 is SYDVKM in the germline V gene. J was trimmed by 1 base and V by 6 bases; bases with no gene match: 19. This CDR3 contains 19 residues. The CDR3, as DNA: TGTGCCAGCAGGCTAACTCGGACAGGGCTAACTTTTCTCCAAGAGACCCAGTACTTC. It encodes CASRLTRTGLTFLQETQYF. The full variable domain, with the rest looked up from reference TRBV28 and TRBJ2-5, is DVKVTQSSRYLVKRTGEKVFLECVQDMDHENMFWYRQDPGLGLRLIYFSYDVKMKEKGDIPEGYSVSREKKERFSLILESASTNQTSMYLCASRLTRTGLTFLQETQYFGPGTRLLVL.

The chain recombines TRBV6-4 with TRBJ1-5, with 7 nucleotides matching TRBD1. Looked up from germline, CDR1 is MRHNA and CDR2 is SNTAGT. Trimming at V came to 8 bases and at J to 4 bases, leaving 5 bases not matched to a gene. This CDR3 is built from 13 residues. CDR3 in amino acids: CASSGTENQPQHF. The CDR3 nucleotides are TGTGCCAGCTCGGGGACAGAAAATCAGCCCCAGCATTTT.

The chain recombines TRBV7-2 with TRBJ2-7, with 8 bases fitting TRBD2. This CDR3 contains 16 residues. Per the germline V gene, CDR1 is SGHTA and CDR2 is FQGNSA. Trimming took 1 base from V and 2 from J; bases not matched to a gene: 7. The CDR3 loop reads CASSLEFLAGAYEQYF. DNA of the CDR3: TGTGCCAGCAGCTTAGAATTTCTAGCGGGCGCCTACGAGCAGTACTTC.

The chain links TRBV28 to TRBJ1-4; 10 bases line up with TRBD1. The CDR3 is 15 residues long. Germline V CDR1 and CDR2: MDHEN, SYDVKM. V was pared by 5 bases and J by 8 bases, with 8 bases of the junction left unmatched. This CDR3 is CASSPGQGVGEKLFF. CDR3 DNA: TGTGCCAGCAGTCCAGGACAGGGGGTCGGGGAAAAACTGTTTTTT.

Only a few counts were recorded for this clone. V gene TRBV7-2 combines with J gene TRBJ1-2, with D possibly being TRBD1 (5 bases). This CDR3 spans 14 amino acids. The V end was cut by 0 bases, the J end by 7 bases, with 12 bases between. Germline V gene lookup returns CDR1 SGHTA and CDR2 FQGNSA. The CDR3 DNA sequence: TGTGCCAGCAGCTTAGCGGGGGGATTGCGTGGCTACACCTTC. Translated: CASSLAGGLRGYTF.

V and J are TRBV4-2 and TRBJ1-2; D not certain. The V and J ends lost 0 bases and 1 base respectively, with 9 bases between them. Germline V lookup: CDR1 LGHNA, CDR2 YNFKEQ. CDR3 length: 15 residues. The CDR3 sequence: CASSQDSSLNYGYTF. The CDR3 DNA reads as TGTGCCAGCAGCCAAGATTCGAGTCTTAACTATGGCTACACCTTC.

Here the CDR3 reads CASSLSRQGYTEAFF. In DNA, the CDR3 is TGCGCCAGCAGCCTCTCCCGACAGGGCTACACTGAAGCTTTCTTT. The chain is built from TRBV4-3 and TRBJ1-1, with 7 positions matching TRBD1. J lost 3 bases, V lost 4 bases, and 8 bases had no gene match. This CDR3 has 15 amino acids. Germline V CDR1 and CDR2: LGHNA, YSLEER.

V and J are TRBV7-2 and TRBJ2-3; D not resolved. The CDR3 spans 13 residues. With 4 bases removed from V and 0 bases from J, the gap between germline ends came to 5 bases. The germline V gene encodes CDR1 SGHTA and CDR2 FQGNSA. The CDR3, as DNA: TGTGCCAGCAGCTCCTCTAGCACAGATACGCAGTATTTT. It codes for CASSSSSTDTQYF.

The chain joins TRBV6-6 to TRBJ1-5; no reliable D call. The CDR3 extends over 13 amino acids. Germline CDR1 reads MNHNY; CDR2 reads SVGAGI (reference sequence). Trimming shortened V by 9 bases and J by 0 bases, and 9 bases separated the two germline ends. The CDR3, as DNA: TGTGCCAGTAACGACGGTAGCAATCAGCCCCAGCATTTT. Translated, it gives CASNDGSNQPQHF.

The chain combines TRBV6-1 with TRBJ1-2, with D hard to call. Between the trimmed V and J ends, which lost 4 bases and 2 bases, there was a span of 8 bases. In germline, CDR1 is MNHNS, CDR2 SASEGT. The CDR3 is 13 amino acids. This chain's CDR3 is CASSVAVNYGYTF. In DNA, the CDR3 is TGTGCCAGCAGTGTCGCGGTAAACTATGGCTACACCTTC.

This rearrangement joins TRBV11-2 to TRBJ2-7; TRBD1 matches 8 bases. CDR3 length equals 13 residues. Germline V gives CDR1 SGHAT, CDR2 FQNNGV. The ends lost 5 bases at V and 7 bases at J; junction bases unmatched: 7. CDR3 residues: CASSPDRAGEQYF. In DNA form, the CDR3 reads TGTGCCAGCAGCCCGGACAGGGCGGGGGAGCAGTACTTC.

This clone was counted once. V gene TRBV28 combines with J gene TRBJ1-1; D gene uncertain. Germline assignment: CDR1 MDHEN and CDR2 SYDVKM. The CDR3 loop spans 14 amino acids. The V gene lost 7 bases and the J gene lost 5 bases, with 17 bases spanning the gap. CDR3 DNA: TGTGCCAGCAACCCCTCTTCAAAGGTGACTGAAGCTTTCTTT. It yields the protein CASNPSSKVTEAFF.

V gene TRBV5-1 combines with J gene TRBJ2-6, with 9 bases fitting TRBD1. With 0 bases clipped from V and 0 bases from J, the junction kept 7 bases outside the gene matches. The V gene's germline CDR1 is SGHRS and CDR2 YFSETQ. The CDR3 has 19 amino acids. The CDR3 bases are TGCGCCAGCAGCTTGGGGGACAGGGACCTAATCTCTGGGGCCAACGTCCTGACTTTC. It translates to CASSLGDRDLISGANVLTF.

This chain joins TRBV9 and TRBJ1-2, with 7 bases matching TRBD1. The germline CDR1 and CDR2 sequences are SGDLS and YYNGEE. The ends lost 0 bases at V and 4 bases at J; junction bases unmatched: 6. The CDR3 totals 15 residues. The CDR3 nucleotides read TGTGCCAGCAGCGTAGATAAGACAGGGAGCTATGGCTACACCTTC. Translated, it gives CASSVDKTGSYGYTF.

This clone was detected once. The chain couples TRBV5-1 to TRBJ2-5; 9 nucleotides match TRBD1. The germline CDR1 and CDR2 sequences are SGHRS and YFSETQ. The CDR3 has 15 residues. J gave up 4 bases and V 3 bases, and 7 bases lay outside the gene matches. Written as DNA, the CDR3 is TGCGCCAGCAGCTCCGGGACAGGGATCGCAGAGACCCAGTACTTC. Translating it yields CASSSGTGIAETQYF.

The chain employs TRBV7-2 and TRBJ2-3, with 8 nucleotides matching TRBD1. The V gene end was trimmed by 4 bases and the J gene end by 0 bases; junction bases not matched to a gene: 15. Germline values: CDR1 SGHTA, CDR2 FQGNSA. There are 19 residues in the CDR3. In DNA form, the CDR3 reads TGTGCCAGCAGCTCACCTGCCGGACAGGGTTCCCCTAGCACAGATACGCAGTATTTT. Protein: CASSSPAGQGSPSTDTQYF.